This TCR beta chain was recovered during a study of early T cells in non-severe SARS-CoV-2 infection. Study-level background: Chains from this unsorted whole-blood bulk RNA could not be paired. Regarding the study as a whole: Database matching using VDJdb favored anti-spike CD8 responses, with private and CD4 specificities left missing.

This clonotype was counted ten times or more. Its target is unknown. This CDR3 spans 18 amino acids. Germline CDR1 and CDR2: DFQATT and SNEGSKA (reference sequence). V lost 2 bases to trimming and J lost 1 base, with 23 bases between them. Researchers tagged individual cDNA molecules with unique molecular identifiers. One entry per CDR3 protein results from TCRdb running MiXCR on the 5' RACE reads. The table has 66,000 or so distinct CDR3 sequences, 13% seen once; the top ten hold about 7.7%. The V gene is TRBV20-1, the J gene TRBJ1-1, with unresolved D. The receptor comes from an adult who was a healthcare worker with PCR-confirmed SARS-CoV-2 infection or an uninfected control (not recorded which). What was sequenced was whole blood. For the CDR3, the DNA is TGCAGTGCTAGACCCGGAGCGACACTTCCCTGGCGGAACACTGAAGCTTTCTTT. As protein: CSARPGATLPWRNTEAFF.